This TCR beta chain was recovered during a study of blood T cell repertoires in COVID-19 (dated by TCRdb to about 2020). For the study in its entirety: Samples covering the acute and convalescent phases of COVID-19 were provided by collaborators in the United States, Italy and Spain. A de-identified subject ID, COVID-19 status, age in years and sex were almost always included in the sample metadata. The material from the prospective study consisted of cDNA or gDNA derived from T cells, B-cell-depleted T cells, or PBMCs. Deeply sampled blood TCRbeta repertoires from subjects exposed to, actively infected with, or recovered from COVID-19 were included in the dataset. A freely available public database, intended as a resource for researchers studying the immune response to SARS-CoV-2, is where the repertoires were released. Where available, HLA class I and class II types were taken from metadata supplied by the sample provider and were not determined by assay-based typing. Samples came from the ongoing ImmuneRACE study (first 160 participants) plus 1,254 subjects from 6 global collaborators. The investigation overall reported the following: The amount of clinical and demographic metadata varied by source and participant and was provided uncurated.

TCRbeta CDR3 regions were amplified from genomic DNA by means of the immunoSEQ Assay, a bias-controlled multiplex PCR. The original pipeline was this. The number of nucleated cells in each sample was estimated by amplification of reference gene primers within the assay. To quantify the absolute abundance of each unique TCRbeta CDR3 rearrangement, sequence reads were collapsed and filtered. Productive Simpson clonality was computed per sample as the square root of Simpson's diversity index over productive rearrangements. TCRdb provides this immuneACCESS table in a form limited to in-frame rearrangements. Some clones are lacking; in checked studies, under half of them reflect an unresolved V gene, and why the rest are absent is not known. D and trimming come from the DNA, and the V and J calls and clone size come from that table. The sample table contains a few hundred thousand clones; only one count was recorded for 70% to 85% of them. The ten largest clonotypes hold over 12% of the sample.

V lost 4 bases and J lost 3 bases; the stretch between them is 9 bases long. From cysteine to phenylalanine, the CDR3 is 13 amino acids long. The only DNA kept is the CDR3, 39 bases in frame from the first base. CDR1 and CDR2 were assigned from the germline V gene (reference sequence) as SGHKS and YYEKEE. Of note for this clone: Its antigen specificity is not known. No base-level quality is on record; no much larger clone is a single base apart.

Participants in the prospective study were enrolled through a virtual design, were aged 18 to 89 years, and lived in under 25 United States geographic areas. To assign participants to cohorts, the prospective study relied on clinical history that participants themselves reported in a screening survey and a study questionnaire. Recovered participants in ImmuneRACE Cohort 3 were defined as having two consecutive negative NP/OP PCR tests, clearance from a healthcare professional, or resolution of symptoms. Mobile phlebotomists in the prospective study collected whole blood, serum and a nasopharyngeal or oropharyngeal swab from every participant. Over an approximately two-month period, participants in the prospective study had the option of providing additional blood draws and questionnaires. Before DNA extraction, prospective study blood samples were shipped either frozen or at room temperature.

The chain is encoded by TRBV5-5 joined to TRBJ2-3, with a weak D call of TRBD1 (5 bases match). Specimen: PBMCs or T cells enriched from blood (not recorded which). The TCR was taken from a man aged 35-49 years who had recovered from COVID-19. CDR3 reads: CASSTGFTDTQYF. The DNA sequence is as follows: TGTGCCAGCAGCACAGGTTTTACAGATACGCAGTATTTT.